The 26 T cell receptor beta chains listed next were all sequenced from one sample in a study of a mutant IDH1 vaccine in newly diagnosed glioma. No cognate antigen is known for these TCRs. Time point in this sample: week 47, end of study. The vaccine gave 300 ug of a 20-mer mutant IDH1 peptide subcutaneously per dose. TCRdb's table, derived via immunoSEQ multiplex PCR, lists solely in-frame clones and lacks some. The table lists tens of thousands of clones, roughly 75% of them singletons, with about 5% in the top ten. The sample was PBMCs, taken from a glioma patient whose treatment included an IDH1 peptide vaccine. The receptors come from a man aged 45 to 65 with glioma.

The rearrangement joins TRBV10-3 to TRBJ2-7; the match to TRBD2 covers 8 bases. J was trimmed by 5 bases and V by 8 bases; bases with no gene match: 11. The CDR3 loop spans 14 amino acids. Germline CDR1 is ENHRY and CDR2 is SYGVKD. The CDR3 is CAIRAAGGKDEQYF. DNA of the CDR3: TGTGCCATCCGGGCGGCGGGGGGAAAGGACGAGCAGTACTTC.

In its sample, this clone was seen once. J is TRBJ2-7 and V is TRBV4-3, with TRBD1 matching over 10 bases. This CDR3 contains 13 residues. J lost 5 bases, V lost 4 bases, and 2 bases had no gene match. Germline V lookup: CDR1 LGHNA, CDR2 YSLEER. CDR3 bases: TGCGCCAGCAGCCGGGACAGGGGCCACGAGCAGTACTTC. Translation gives CASSRDRGHEQYF.

The V call is TRBV2, the J call TRBJ2-5; no definite D call. The CDR3 runs to 10 residues. V was cut by 2 bases and J by 6 bases, with 1 base left in between. Germline-derived CDR1 and CDR2 are SNHLY and FYNNEI. The CDR3 loop reads CASSEKTQYF. Written as DNA, the CDR3 is TGTGCCAGCAGTGAAAAGACCCAGTACTTC. Looking up the rest from reference TRBV2 and TRBJ2-5 gives the full variable domain: EPEVTQTPSHQVTQMGQEVILRCVPISNHLYFYWYRQILGQKVEFLVSFYNNEISEKSEIFDDQFSVERPDGSNFTLKIRSTKLEDSAMYFCASSEKTQYFGPGTRLLVL.

This clone was counted only a few times. As DNA, the CDR3 is TGTGCCAGCTCCGACAGACGCAGCACTGAAGCTTTCTTT. It translates to CASSDRRSTEAFF. V gene TRBV25-1 combines with J gene TRBJ1-1; tentatively, D is TRBD1 (5 bases). The germline V gene encodes CDR1 MGHDK and CDR2 SYGVNS. The CDR3 totals 13 residues. The V gene lost 8 bases and the J gene lost 4 bases, with 14 bases spanning the gap. Together with reference TRBV25-1 and TRBJ1-1, the CDR3 gives the full variable domain: EADIYQTPRYLVIGTGKKITLECSQTMGHDKMYWYQQDPGMELHLIHYSYGVNSTEKGDLSSESTVSRIRTEHFPLTLESARPSHTSQYLCASSDRRSTEAFFGQGTRLTVV.

In its sample, this clone was seen a few times. The chain uses TRBV5-4 and TRBJ1-3; D possibly corresponds to TRBD1 (5 bases). The V end lost 2 bases, the J end lost 1 base, and 16 bases lay between the germline ends. Germline-derived CDR1 and CDR2 are SGHNT and YYREEE (reference sequence). CDR3 length: 17 amino acids. DNA of the CDR3: TGTGCCAGCAGCTTAACAGACAGCCACTTATCTGGAAACACCATATATTTT. It specifies CASSLTDSHLSGNTIYF.

The chain couples TRBV28 to TRBJ2-1; maybe TRBD1 (5 bases). The CDR3 is made up of 15 amino acids. Trimming pared 7 bases from V and 2 bases from J, leaving 15 bases between. CDR1 MDHEN and CDR2 SYDVKM come from the germline V gene. CDR3 protein: CASNPDRPTYNEQFF. The CDR3 bases are TGTGCCAGCAATCCAGACAGACCAACCTACAATGAGCAGTTCTTC. Based on the CDR3 plus reference TRBV28 and TRBJ2-1, the full variable domain is DVKVTQSSRYLVKRTGEKVFLECVQDMDHENMFWYRQDPGLGLRLIYFSYDVKMKEKGDIPEGYSVSREKKERFSLILESASTNQTSMYLCASNPDRPTYNEQFFGPGTRLTVL.

J is TRBJ2-1 and V is TRBV27; 8 bases map to TRBD2. The ends lost 3 bases at V and 0 bases at J; junction bases unmatched: 1. Germline V gene sequence: CDR1 MNHEY, CDR2 SMNVEV (reference sequence). The CDR3 spans 15 residues. The chain's CDR3 is CASSLLAGSYNEQFF. For the CDR3, the DNA is TGTGCCAGCAGTTTGCTAGCGGGCTCCTACAATGAGCAGTTCTTC.

The gene calls are TRBV19 and TRBJ1-2; D remains unclear. The germline V gene has CDR1 LNHDA and CDR2 SQIVND (reference sequence). CDR3 length equals 14 residues. V gave up 5 bases and J gave up 0 bases, with 10 bases separating them. The CDR3 region has the DNA TGTGCCAGTAGTCCCCAGACCGCTAACTATGGCTACACCTTC. It translates to CASSPQTANYGYTF.

At least ten counts were recorded for this clone. The chain couples TRBV6-5 to TRBJ2-1; 10 positions agree with TRBD1. This CDR3 is 13 amino acids long. V lost 6 bases and J lost 10; bases outside the gene matches: 6. Germline loops: CDR1 MNHEY, CDR2 SVGAGI. The CDR3 DNA reads TGTGCCAGCAGAGGGACAGGGGAATGGGAGCAGTTCTTC. Encoded protein: CASRGTGEWEQFF.

The V call is TRBV19, the J call TRBJ2-7; 9 bases align to TRBD1. Germline V lookup: CDR1 LNHDA, CDR2 SQIVND (reference sequence). V was clipped by 5 bases and J by 5 bases; unmatched bases: 4. The CDR3 consists of 13 residues. CDR3 bases: TGTGCCAGTAGTCCCCGGACAGGGGACGAGCAGTACTTC. Translated: CASSPRTGDEQYF.

The CDR3 DNA sequence: TGCGCCAGCAGCTTACAAGTTTCAGATACGCAGTATTTT. Its translation: CASSLQVSDTQYF. J is TRBJ2-3 and V is TRBV5-1, with unresolved D. Germline V CDR1 and CDR2: SGHRS, YFSETQ. The CDR3 runs 13 residues. Trimming removed 2 bases from V and 4 bases from J, with 8 bases in between. Filled out from reference TRBV5-1 and TRBJ2-3, the complete variable domain reads KAGVTQTPRYLIKTRGQQVTLSCSPISGHRSVSWYQQTPGQGLQFLFEYFSETQRNKGNFPGRFSGRQFSNSRSEMNVSTLELGDSALYLCASSLQVSDTQYFGPGTRLTVL.

V gene TRBV7-2 combines with J gene TRBJ2-1; TRBD1 aligns across 9 bases. CDR3 size: 15 residues. With 5 bases clipped from V and 3 bases from J, the junction kept 5 bases outside the gene matches. The germline V gene encodes CDR1 SGHTA and CDR2 FQGNSA. CDR3 bases: TGTGCCAGCAGCAAGGACAGGGGAGTCTACAATGAGCAGTTCTTC. This sequence encodes CASSKDRGVYNEQFF.

This clone was seen only a few times. The chain has TRBV18 and TRBJ2-5; D might be TRBD2 (5 bases). The germline gives CDR1 KGHSH, CDR2 LQKENI. V was clipped by 3 bases and J by 5 bases, with 19 bases between them. The CDR3 extends over 16 amino acids. This CDR3 is CASSPPGPGERETQYF. The DNA of the CDR3 is TGTGCCAGCTCACCCCCGGGCCCAGGCGAGCGGGAGACCCAGTACTTC.

V gene TRBV4-2 combines with J gene TRBJ2-5; D gene unclear. The CDR3 runs 12 residues. The V and J ends lost 5 bases and 5 bases respectively, with 9 bases between them. CDR1 LGHNA and CDR2 YNFKEQ come from the germline V gene. In nucleotides, the CDR3 is TGTGCCAGCAGCTTAGGACGGGAGACCCAGTACTTC. This codes for CASSLGRETQYF.

This clone was picked up a small number of times. This sequence joins TRBV4-1 and TRBJ1-4; 12 bases map to TRBD1. Germline-derived CDR1 and CDR2 are MGHRA and YSYEKL. J lost 5 bases, V lost 4 bases, and 5 bases had no gene match. The CDR3 has 16 residues. The CDR3: CASSPGTGGLNEKLFF. CDR3 bases: TGCGCCAGCAGCCCCGGGACAGGGGGCTTGAATGAAAAACTGTTTTTT.

The chain employs TRBV28 and TRBJ1-5; D possibly corresponds to TRBD1 (5 bases). The V and J ends lost 4 bases and 0 bases respectively, with 19 bases between them. There are 18 residues in the CDR3. CDR1 is MDHEN and CDR2 is SYDVKM in the germline V gene. CDR3 DNA: TGTGCCAGCAGTTCCGGGACCCAGACGCAATATAGCAATCAGCCCCAGCATTTT. Its translation: CASSSGTQTQYSNQPQHF.

The V gene is TRBV18, the J gene TRBJ1-3, with TRBD1 matching over 7 bases. The CDR3 sequence is 15 residues long. Germline CDR1 and CDR2: KGHSH and LQKENI. V trimming: 3 bases; J trimming: 0 bases; junction bases outside the gene matches: 2. CDR3 sequence: CASSPGQISGNTIYF. The DNA for the CDR3 is TGTGCCAGCTCACCGGGACAGATCTCTGGAAACACCATATATTTT. Supplemented by reference TRBV18 and TRBJ1-3, the full variable domain reads NAGVMQNPRHLVRRRGQEARLRCSPMKGHSHVYWYRQLPEEGLKFMVYLQKENIIDESGMPKERFSAEFPKEGPSILRIQQVVRGDSAAYFCASSPGQISGNTIYFGEGSWLTVV.

The chain joins TRBV7-2 to TRBJ1-2; 7 bases match TRBD1. Germline CDR1 SGHTA, CDR2 FQGNSA. Germline trimming cut 5 bases from V and 0 bases from J; bases unmatched to any gene: 9. CDR3 length: 16 amino acids. The CDR3 sequence: CASSPRTGVTNYGYTF. In DNA, the CDR3 is TGTGCCAGCAGCCCCAGAACAGGGGTCACTAACTATGGCTACACCTTC.

This chain joins TRBV9 and TRBJ1-4; D is possibly TRBD1 (5 bases). The CDR3 loop spans 14 amino acids. Trimming cost V 4 bases and J 5 bases, with 12 bases left between them. The germline V gene encodes CDR1 SGDLS and CDR2 YYNGEE. CDR3: CASSPPGLNEKLFF. The CDR3 DNA sequence: TGTGCCAGCAGCCCCCCGGGACTCAATGAAAAACTGTTTTTT.

The chain combines TRBV4-1 with TRBJ1-4; 8 bases line up with TRBD1. This CDR3 is built from 15 residues. Germline CDR1 reads MGHRA; CDR2 reads YSYEKL. Trimming cost V 0 bases and J 4 bases; bases outside gene matches: 1. The CDR3 loop is CASSQDGQGNEKLFF. In DNA, the CDR3 is TGCGCCAGCAGCCAAGACGGACAGGGTAATGAAAAACTGTTTTTT.

V gene TRBV30 combines with J gene TRBJ2-1, with TRBD2 identical over 7 bases. Per germline, CDR1 GTSNPN and CDR2 SVGIG (reference sequence). V lost 3 bases, J lost 3 bases, and 2 bases stayed unmatched. The CDR3 spans 13 residues. DNA for the CDR3: TGTGCCTGGAGCCCTAGCGGCTACAATGAGCAGTTCTTC. As protein: CAWSPSGYNEQFF.

This chain connects TRBV6-5 to TRBJ1-1; D unclear. This CDR3 has 15 residues. The germline V and J ends were trimmed by 0 bases and 0 bases, with 8 bases remaining between them. Looked up from germline, CDR1 is MNHEY and CDR2 is SVGAGI. CDR3 in amino acids: CASSYSGELNTEAFF. The CDR3 DNA sequence: TGTGCCAGCAGTTACTCGGGCGAGCTGAACACTGAAGCTTTCTTT.

The rearrangement uses TRBV7-2 and TRBJ1-2; D not certain. V lost 5 bases to trimming and J lost 5 bases, with 12 bases between them. Germline-derived CDR1 and CDR2 are SGHTA and FQGNSA. This CDR3 region has 13 residues. CDR3 bases: TGTGCCAGCAGCGTCGGGTCTCATTATGGCTACACCTTC. Amino acid sequence: CASSVGSHYGYTF. The variable domain in full, completed from reference TRBV7-2 and TRBJ1-2, reads GAGVSQSPSNKVTEKGKDVELRCDPISGHTALYWYRQSLGQGLEFLIYFQGNSAPDKSGLPSDRFSAERTGGSVSTLTIQRTQQEDSAVYLCASSVGSHYGYTFGSGTRLTVV.

This clone has more than one count but fewer than ten. The chain couples TRBV30 to TRBJ1-2; D call uncertain. In germline, CDR1 is GTSNPN, CDR2 SVGIG (reference sequence). V was cut by 4 bases and J by 7 bases, with 13 bases left in between. The CDR3 runs to 12 residues. The CDR3 coding sequence is TGTGCCTGGATGCGCCGAACTTCTGGCTACACCTTC. The encoded protein is CAWMRRTSGYTF.

The chain is built from TRBV29-1 and TRBJ1-1, with TRBD1 as a possible D gene (6 bases). The CDR3 loop spans 13 amino acids. Germline CDR1 SQVTM, CDR2 ANQGSEA. Trimming stripped 2 bases from V and 4 bases from J, with 11 bases between. The CDR3 nucleotides read TGCAGCGTTGAAAGGGGGATTGGCACTGAAGCTTTCTTT. Protein product: CSVERGIGTEAFF.

V is TRBV10-2 and J is TRBJ2-2; unclear D gene. This CDR3 is 13 amino acids long. The germline V gene has CDR1 WSHSY and CDR2 SAAADI. Between the trimmed V and J ends, which lost 5 bases and 5 bases, there was a span of 9 bases. CDR3 DNA: TGCGCCAGCAGTATGGATGGGACCGGGGAGCTGTTTTTT. The encoded protein is CASSMDGTGELFF.